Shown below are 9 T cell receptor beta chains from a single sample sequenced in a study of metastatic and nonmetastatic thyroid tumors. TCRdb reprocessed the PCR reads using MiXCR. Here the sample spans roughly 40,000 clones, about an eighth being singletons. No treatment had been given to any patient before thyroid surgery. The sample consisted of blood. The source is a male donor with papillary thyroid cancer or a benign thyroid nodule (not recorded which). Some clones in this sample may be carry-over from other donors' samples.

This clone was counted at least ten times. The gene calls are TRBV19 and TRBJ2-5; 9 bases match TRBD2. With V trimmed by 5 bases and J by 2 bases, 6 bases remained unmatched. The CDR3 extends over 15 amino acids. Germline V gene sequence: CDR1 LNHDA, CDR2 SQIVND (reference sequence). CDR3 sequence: CASSRASGIQETQYF. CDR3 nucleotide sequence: TGTGCCAGTAGTCGGGCTAGCGGGATACAAGAGACCCAGTACTTC.

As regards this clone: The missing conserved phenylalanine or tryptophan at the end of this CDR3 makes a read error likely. CDR3 sequence: CARSYNDRGQPQHL. The CDR3 nucleotides are TGTGCCAGAAGTTACAACGACAGGGGACAGCCCCAGCATCTT. The chain combines TRBV6-5 with TRBJ1-5, with 8 bases that match TRBD1. The CDR3 runs 14 residues. Germline-derived CDR1 and CDR2 are MNHEY and SVGAGI.

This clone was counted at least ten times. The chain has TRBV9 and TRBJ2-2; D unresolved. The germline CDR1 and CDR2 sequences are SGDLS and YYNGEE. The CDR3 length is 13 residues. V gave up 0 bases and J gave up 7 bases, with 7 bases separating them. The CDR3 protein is CASSVEYGGELFF. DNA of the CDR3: TGTGCCAGCAGCGTAGAATACGGCGGGGAGCTGTTTTTT.

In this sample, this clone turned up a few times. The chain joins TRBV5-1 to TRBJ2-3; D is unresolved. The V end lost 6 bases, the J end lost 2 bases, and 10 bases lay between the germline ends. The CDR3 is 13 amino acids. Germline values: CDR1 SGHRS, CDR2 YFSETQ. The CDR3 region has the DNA TGCGCCAGCATCCCAGTATCCACAGATACGCAGTATTTT. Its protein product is CASIPVSTDTQYF.

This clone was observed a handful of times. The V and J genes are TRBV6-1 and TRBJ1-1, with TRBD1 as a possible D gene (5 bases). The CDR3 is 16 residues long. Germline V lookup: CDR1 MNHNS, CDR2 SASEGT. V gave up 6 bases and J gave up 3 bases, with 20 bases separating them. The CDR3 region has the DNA TGTGCCAGCAGCCCCGGACATGGCCGGGTGTACACTGAAGCTTTCTTT. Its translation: CASSPGHGRVYTEAFF.

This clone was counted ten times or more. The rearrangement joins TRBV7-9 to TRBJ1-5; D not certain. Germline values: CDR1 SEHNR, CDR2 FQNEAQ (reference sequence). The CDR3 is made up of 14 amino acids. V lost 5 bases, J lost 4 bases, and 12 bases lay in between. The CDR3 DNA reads TGTGCCAGCAGCCGAGGAGGCGGGAATCAGCCCCAGCATTTT. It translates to CASSRGGGNQPQHF.

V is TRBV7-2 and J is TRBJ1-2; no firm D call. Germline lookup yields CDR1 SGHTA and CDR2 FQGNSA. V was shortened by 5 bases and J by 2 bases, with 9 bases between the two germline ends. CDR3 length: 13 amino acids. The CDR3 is CASSPDLNYGYTF. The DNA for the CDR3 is TGTGCCAGCAGCCCGGACCTGAACTATGGCTACACCTTC.

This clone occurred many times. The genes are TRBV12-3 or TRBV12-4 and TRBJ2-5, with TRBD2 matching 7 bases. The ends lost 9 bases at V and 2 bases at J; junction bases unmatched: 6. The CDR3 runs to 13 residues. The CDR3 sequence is CASFTSEQETQYF. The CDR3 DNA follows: TGTGCCAGTTTCACTAGCGAGCAAGAGACCCAGTACTTC.

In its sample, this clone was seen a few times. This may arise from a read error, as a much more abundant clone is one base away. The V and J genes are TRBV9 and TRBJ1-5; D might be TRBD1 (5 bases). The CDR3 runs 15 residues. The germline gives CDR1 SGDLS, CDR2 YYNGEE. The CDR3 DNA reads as TGTGCCAGCGGCGTAGAGGGGAGGTTCGACCAGCCCCAGCATTTT. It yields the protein CASGVEGRFDQPQHF.